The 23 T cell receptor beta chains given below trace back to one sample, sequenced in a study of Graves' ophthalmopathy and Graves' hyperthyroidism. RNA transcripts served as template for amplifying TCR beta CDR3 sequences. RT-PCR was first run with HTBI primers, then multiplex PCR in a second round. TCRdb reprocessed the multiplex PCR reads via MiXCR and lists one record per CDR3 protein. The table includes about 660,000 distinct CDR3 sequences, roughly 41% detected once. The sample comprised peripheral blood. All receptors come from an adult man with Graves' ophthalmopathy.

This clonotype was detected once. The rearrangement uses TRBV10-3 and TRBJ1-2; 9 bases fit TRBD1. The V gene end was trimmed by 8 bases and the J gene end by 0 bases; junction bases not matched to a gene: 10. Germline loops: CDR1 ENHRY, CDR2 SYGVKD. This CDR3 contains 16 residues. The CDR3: CAIGQGGTGPNYGYTF. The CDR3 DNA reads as TGTGCCATCGGACAGGGCGGGACAGGGCCTAACTATGGCTACACCTTC.

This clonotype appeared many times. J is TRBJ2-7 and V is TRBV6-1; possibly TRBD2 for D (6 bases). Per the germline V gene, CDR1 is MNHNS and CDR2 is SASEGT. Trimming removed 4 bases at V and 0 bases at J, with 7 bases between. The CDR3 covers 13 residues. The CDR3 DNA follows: TGTGCCAGCAGTGGGAGGGACTCCTACGAGCAGTACTTC. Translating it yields CASSGRDSYEQYF.

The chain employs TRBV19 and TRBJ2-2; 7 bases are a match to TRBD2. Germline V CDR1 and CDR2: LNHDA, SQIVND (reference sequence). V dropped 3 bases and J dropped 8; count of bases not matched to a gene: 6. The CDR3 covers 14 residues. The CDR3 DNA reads TGTGCCAGTAGTATCACCGCGGGAGCAGGGGAGCTGTTTTTT. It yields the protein CASSITAGAGELFF.

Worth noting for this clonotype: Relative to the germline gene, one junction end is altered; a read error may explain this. CDR3 residues: CASSLELDRVFF. In DNA form, the CDR3 reads TGTGCCAGCAGCTTGGAACTGGACAGGGTGTTTTTT. The gene calls are TRBV7-9 and TRBJ2-3; TRBD1 aligns across 8 bases. The CDR3 length is 12 residues. Germline-derived CDR1 and CDR2 are SEHNR and FQNEAQ (reference sequence).

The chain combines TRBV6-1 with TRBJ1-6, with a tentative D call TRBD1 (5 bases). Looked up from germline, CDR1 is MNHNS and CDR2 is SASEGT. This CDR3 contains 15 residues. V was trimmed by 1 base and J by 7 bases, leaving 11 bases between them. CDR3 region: CASSEGAGLNSPLHF. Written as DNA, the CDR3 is TGTGCCAGCAGTGAAGGCGCAGGGCTGAATTCACCCCTCCACTTT.

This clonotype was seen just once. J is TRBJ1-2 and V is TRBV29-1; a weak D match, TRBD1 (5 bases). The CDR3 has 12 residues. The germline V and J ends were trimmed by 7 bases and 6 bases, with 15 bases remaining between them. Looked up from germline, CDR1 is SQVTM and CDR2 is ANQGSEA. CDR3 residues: CSDGTTGDGYTF. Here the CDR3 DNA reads TGCAGCGACGGGACGACCGGGGATGGCTACACCTTC.

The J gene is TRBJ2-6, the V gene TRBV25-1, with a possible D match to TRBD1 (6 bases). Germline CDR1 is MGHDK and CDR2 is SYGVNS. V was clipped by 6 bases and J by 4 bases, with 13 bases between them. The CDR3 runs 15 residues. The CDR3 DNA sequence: TGTGCCAGCAGCCAAGACGGGACAGGGGCCAACGTCCTGACTTTC. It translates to CASSQDGTGANVLTF. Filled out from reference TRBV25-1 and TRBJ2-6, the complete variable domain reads EADIYQTPRYLVIGTGKKITLECSQTMGHDKMYWYQQDPGMELHLIHYSYGVNSTEKGDLSSESTVSRIRTEHFPLTLESARPSHTSQYLCASSQDGTGANVLTFGAGSRLTVL.

CDR3 sequence (DNA): TGTGCCAGCAAATCAGACGGTAATAGCAATCAGCCCCAGCATTTT. Translated: CASKSDGNSNQPQHF. V usage is TRBV10-3 and J usage is TRBJ1-5; D remains unclear. Trimming stripped 10 bases from V and 0 bases from J, with 16 bases between. This CDR3 region has 15 residues. The germline V gene has CDR1 ENHRY and CDR2 SYGVKD.

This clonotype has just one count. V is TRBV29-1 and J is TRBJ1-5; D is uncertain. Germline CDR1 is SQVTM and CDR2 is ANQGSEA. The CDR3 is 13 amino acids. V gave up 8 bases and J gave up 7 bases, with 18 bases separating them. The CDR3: CSLHGRPDQPQHF. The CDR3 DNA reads TGCAGCCTACATGGGAGACCTGACCAGCCCCAGCATTTT.

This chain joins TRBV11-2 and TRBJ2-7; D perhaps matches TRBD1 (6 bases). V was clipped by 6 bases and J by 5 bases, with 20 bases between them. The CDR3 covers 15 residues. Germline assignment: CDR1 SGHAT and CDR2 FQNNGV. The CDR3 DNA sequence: TGTGCCAGCAGTTATCTCTCGGGTGGGGGCAACGAGCAGTACTTC. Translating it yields CASSYLSGGGNEQYF.

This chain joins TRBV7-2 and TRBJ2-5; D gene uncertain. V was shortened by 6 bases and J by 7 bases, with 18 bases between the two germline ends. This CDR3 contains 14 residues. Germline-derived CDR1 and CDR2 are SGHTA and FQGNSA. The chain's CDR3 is CASSYSSGEGTQYF. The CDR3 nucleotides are TGTGCCAGCAGTTACTCGTCTGGGGAAGGGACCCAGTACTTC.

CDR3 nucleotides: TGTGCCAGCAGTTGGGGGGAGTCCTCCTATAATTCACCCCTCCACTTT. Protein product: CASSWGESSYNSPLHF. The chain links TRBV5-5 to TRBJ1-6; a weak D match, TRBD1 (5 bases). V was clipped by 5 bases and J by 0 bases, with 12 bases between them. This CDR3 is built from 16 residues. Germline-derived CDR1 and CDR2 are SGHKS and YYEKEE (reference sequence).

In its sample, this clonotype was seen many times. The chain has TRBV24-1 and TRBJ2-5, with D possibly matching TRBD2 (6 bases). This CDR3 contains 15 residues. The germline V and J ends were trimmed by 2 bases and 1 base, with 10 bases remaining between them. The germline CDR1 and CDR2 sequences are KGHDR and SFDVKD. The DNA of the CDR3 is TGTGCCACCAGTGATTGGAGGGGAGTCCAAGAGACCCAGTACTTC. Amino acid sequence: CATSDWRGVQETQYF.

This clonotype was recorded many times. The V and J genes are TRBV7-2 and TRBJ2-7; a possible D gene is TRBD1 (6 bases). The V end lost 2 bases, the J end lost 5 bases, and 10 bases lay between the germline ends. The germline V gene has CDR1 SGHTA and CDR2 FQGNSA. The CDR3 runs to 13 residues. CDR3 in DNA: TGTGCCAGCAGCTTACCCGGGACACACGAGCAGTACTTC. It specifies CASSLPGTHEQYF.

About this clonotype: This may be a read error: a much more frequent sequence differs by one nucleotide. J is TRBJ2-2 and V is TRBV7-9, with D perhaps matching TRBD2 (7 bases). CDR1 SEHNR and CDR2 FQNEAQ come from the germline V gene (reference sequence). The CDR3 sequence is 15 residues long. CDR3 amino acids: CASSPRGALTRELFF. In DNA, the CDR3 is TGTGCCAGCAGCCCCCGGGGGGCCCTCACCAGGGAGCTGTTTTTT.

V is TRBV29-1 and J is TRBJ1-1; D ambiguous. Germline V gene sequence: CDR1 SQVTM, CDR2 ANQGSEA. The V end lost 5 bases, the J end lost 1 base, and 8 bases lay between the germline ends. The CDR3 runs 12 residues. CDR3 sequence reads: CSVTQRNTEAFF. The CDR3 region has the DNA TGCAGCGTTACCCAGAGGAACACTGAAGCTTTCTTT. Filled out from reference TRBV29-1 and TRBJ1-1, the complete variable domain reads SAVISQKPSRDICQRGTSLTIQCQVDSQVTMMFWYRQQPGQSLTLIATANQGSEATYESGFVIDKFPISRPNLTFSTLTVSNMSPEDSSIYLCSVTQRNTEAFFGQGTRLTVV.

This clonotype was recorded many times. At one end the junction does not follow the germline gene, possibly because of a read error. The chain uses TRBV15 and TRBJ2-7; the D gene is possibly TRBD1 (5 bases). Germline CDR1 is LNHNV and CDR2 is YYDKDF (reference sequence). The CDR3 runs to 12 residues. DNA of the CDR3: TGTGCCACCAGCAGAGATCATGCAGGGTTGGACTTC. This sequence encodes CATSRDHAGLDF.

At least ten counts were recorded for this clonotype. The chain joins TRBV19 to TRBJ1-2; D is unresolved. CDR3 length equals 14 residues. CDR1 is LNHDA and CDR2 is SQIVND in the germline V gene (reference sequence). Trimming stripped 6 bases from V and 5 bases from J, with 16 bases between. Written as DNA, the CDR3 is TGTGCCAGTAGCCTCCCGGGATTCCAGTATGGCTACACCTTC. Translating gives CASSLPGFQYGYTF.

CDR3 nucleotide sequence: TGTGCCAGCAGGACTAGCGGGGGGGCGCTCGAGCAGTACTTC. This sequence encodes CASRTSGGALEQYF. The chain links TRBV7-9 to TRBJ2-7, with 14 bases fitting TRBD2. The trim removed 6 bases at V and 6 bases at J, leaving 4 bases unmatched. The length of the CDR3 is 14 residues. Per germline, CDR1 SEHNR and CDR2 FQNEAQ (reference sequence).

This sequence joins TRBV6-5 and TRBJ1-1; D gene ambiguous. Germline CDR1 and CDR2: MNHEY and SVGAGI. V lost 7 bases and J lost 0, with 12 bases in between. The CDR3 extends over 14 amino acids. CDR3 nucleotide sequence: TGTGCCAGCATAAATACCAGAATGAACACTGAAGCTTTCTTT. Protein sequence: CASINTRMNTEAFF.

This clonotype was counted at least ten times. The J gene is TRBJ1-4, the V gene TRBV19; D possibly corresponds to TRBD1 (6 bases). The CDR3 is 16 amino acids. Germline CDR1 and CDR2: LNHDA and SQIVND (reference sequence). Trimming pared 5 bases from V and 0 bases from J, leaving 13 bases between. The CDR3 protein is CASSPLDSTTNEKLFF. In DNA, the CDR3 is TGTGCCAGTAGTCCACTGGACAGTACAACTAATGAAAAACTGTTTTTT.

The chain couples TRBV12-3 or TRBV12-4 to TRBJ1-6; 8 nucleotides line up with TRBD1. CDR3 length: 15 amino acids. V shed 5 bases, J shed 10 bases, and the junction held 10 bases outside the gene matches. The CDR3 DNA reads TGTGCCAGCAGTACATCTCGACAGGGGCAATCACCCCTCCACTTT. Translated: CASSTSRQGQSPLHF.

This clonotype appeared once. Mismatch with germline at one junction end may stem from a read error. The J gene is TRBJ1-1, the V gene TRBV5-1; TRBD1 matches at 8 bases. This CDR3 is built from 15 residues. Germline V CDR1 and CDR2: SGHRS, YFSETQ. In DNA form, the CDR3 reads TGCGCCAGCAGCTTGGAGGGACAGGCGAACACTGAAGCTTCCTTT. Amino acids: CASSLEGQANTEASF.